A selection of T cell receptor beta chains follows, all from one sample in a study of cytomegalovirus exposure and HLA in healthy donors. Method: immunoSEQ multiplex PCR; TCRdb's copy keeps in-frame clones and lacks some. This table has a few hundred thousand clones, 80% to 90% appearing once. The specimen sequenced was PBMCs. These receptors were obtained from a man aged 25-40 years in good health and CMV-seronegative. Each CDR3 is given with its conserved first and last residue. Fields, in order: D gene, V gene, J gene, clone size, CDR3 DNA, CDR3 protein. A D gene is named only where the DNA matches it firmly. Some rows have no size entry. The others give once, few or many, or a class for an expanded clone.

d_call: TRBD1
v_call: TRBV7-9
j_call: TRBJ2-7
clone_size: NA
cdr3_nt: TGTGCCAGCAGCTCCGGGACAGGGCCCCACGAGCAGTACTTC
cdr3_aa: CASSSGTGPHEQYF

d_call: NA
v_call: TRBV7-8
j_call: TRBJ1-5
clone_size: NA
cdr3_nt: TGTGCCAGCAGCTTATCTACATGGGCCCAGGGTAGCAATCAGCCCCAGCATTTT
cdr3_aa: CASSLSTWAQGSNQPQHF

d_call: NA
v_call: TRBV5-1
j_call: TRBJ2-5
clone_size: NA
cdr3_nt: TGCGCCAGCAGCTCCGTAGGGGGGGACCTAGAGGAGACCCAGTACTTC
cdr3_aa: CASSSVGGDLEETQYF

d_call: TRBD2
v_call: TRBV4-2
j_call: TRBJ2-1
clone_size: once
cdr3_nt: TGTGCCAGCAGCCAAGATATGCGGGGGGGCCATGGTGAGCAGTTCTTC
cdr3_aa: CASSQDMRGGHGEQFF

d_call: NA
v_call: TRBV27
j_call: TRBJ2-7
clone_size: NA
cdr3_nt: TGTGCCAGCAGTTTTACTCTTGTGGGCCCTACCAGGGACGAGCAGTACTTC
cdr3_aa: CASSFTLVGPTRDEQYF

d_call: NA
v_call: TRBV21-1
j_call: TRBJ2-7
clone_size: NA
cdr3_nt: TGTGCCAGCAGCAGTCATACCGGGACAGGGGGTTGGTACGAGCAGTACTTC
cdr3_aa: CASSSHTGTGGWYEQYF

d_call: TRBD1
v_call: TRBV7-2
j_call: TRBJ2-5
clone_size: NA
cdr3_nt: TGTGCCAGCAGCGGCAGGACAGGGAAACTGGAGACCCAGTACTTC
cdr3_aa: CASSGRTGKLETQYF

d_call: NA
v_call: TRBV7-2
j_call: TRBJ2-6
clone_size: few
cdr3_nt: TGTGCCAGCAGCTTGGATCGCTCTGGGGCCAGCGTCCTGACTTTC
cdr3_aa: CASSLDRSGASVLTF

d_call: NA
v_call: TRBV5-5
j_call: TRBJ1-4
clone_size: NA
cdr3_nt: TGTGCCAGCAGCTTGGGAAGGGGGAGAACTAATGAAAAACTGTTTTTT
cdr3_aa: CASSLGRGRTNEKLFF

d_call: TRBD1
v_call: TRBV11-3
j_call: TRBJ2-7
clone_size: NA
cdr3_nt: TGTGCCAGCAGCTCCGGGACAGAAGGCTACGAGCAGTACTTC
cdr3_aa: CASSSGTEGYEQYF

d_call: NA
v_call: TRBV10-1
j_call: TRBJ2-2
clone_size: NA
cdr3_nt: TGCGCCAGCAGTGACCAGACTATAGGGGAGCTGTTTTTT
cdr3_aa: CASSDQTIGELFF

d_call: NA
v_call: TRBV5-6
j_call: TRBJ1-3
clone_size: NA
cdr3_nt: TGTGCCAGCAGAGCTCCCGAAGGAAACACCATATATTTT
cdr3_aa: CASRAPEGNTIYF

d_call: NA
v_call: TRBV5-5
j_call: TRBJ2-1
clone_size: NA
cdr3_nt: TGTGCCAGCAGCTTGATTCCGAGGTCGTGGGATGAGCAGTTCTTC
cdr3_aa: CASSLIPRSWDEQFF

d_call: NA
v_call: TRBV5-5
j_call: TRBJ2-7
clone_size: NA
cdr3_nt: TGTGCCAGCAGCTTTACCTACGAGCAGTACTTC
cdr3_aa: CASSFTYEQYF

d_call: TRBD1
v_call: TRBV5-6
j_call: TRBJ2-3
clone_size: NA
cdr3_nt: TGTGCCAGCAGCTTATGGACAGGGGAAGATACGCAGTATTTT
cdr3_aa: CASSLWTGEDTQYF

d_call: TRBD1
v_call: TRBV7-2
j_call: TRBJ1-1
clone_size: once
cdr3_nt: TGTGCCAGCAGGAGGACAGGGGGCAAAACTGAAGCTTTCTTT
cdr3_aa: CASRRTGGKTEAFF

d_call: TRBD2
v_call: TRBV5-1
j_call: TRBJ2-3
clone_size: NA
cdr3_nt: TGCGCCAGCAGCGAGCGGGGGTGGAAAGATACGCAGTATTTT
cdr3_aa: CASSERGWKDTQYF

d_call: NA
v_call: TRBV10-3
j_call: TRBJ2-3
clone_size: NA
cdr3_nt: TGTGCCATCAGTGAGTCTACCGAGGGTACGCAGTATTTT
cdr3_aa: CAISESTEGTQYF

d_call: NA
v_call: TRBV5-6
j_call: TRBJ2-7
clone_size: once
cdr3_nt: TGTGCCAGCAGCTTGGGTTTGGGAGCCTACGAGCAGTACTTC
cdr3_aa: CASSLGLGAYEQYF

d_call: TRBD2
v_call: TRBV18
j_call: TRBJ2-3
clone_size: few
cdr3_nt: TGTGCCAGCTCACCGGCGGGGGGGCGAACAGATACGCAGTATTTT
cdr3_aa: CASSPAGGRTDTQYF

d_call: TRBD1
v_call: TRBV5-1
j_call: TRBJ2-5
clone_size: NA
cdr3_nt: TGCGCCAGCAGCTTGGGTCCCGGGACAGGGTTGGGGAGGCAAGAGACCCAGTACTTC
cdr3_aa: CASSLGPGTGLGRQETQYF

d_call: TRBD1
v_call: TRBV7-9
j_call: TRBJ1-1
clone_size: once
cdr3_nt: TGTGCCGGCAGCTTAGGGGACTACAGGGGGCGCGTGATGAACACTGAAGCTTTCTTT
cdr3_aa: CAGSLGDYRGRVMNTEAFF

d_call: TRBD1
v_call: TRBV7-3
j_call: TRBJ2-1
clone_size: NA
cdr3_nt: TGTGCCAGCAGCCCGGGACAGGGGGCGAAGAATGAGCAGTTCTTC
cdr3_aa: CASSPGQGAKNEQFF

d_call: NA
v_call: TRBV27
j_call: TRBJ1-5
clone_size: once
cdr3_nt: TGTGCCAGCAGTTTATATAGGGGTGATCAGCCCCAGCATTTT
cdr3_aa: CASSLYRGDQPQHF

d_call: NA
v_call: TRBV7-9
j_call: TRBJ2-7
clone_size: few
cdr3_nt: TGTGCCAGCAGCTCCGCGTCCGGGGTTGGGGACGAGCAGTACTTC
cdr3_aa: CASSSASGVGDEQYF

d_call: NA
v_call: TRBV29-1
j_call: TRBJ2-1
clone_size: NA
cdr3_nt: TGCAGCGTTCAGCCAGACTTTGGTGAGCAGTTCTTC
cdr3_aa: CSVQPDFGEQFF

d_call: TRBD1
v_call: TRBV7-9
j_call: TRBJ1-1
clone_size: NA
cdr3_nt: TGTGCCAGCAGAGGTAGCAGGGGGATTTTAATGAACACTGAAGCTTTCTTT
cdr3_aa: CASRGSRGILMNTEAFF

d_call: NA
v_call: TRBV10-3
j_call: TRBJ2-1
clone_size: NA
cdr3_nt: TGTGCCATCAGTGGCGGTAGTCAGGGAAATAATCAGTTCTTC
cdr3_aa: CAISGGSQGNNQFF

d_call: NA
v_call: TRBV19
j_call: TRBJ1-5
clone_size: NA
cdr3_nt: TGTGCCAGTAGCCTTGGGAGGGACAATCAGCCCCAGCATTTT
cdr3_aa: CASSLGRDNQPQHF

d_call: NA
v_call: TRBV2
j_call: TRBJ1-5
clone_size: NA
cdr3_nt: TGTGCCAGCAGTCTTGGTCGGGGGTCCCAGCCCCAGCATTTT
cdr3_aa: CASSLGRGSQPQHF

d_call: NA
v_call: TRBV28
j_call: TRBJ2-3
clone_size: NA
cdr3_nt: TGTGCCAGCAGTGTCTTGCAGGGGCCCACAGATACGCAGTATTTT
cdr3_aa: CASSVLQGPTDTQYF

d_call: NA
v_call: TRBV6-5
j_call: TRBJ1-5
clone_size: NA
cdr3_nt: TGTGCCAGCAGTTACACGGCAGGGGCGGGTCAGCCCCAGCATTTT
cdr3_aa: CASSYTAGAGQPQHF

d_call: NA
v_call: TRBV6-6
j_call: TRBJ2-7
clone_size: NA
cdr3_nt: TGTGCCAGCAGAAGGACAGTAAACGAGCAGTACTTC
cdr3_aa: CASRRTVNEQYF

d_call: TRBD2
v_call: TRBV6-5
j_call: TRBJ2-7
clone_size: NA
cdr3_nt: TGTGCCAGCAGTTACACTCGCGGGGGCGAGCAGTACTTC
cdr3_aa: CASSYTRGGEQYF

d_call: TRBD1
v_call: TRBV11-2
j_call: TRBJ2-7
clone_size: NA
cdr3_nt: TGTGCCAGCAGAATGACAGGGAACTACGAGCAGTACTTC
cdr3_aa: CASRMTGNYEQYF

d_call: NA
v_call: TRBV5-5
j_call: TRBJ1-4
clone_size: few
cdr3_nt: TGTGCCAGCAGCTTGCAGGGTACTAATGAAAAACTGTTTTTT
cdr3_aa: CASSLQGTNEKLFF

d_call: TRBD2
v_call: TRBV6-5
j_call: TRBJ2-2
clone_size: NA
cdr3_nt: TGTGCCAGCAGTTTTAGCGGGGACACCGGGGAGCTGTTTTTT
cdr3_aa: CASSFSGDTGELFF

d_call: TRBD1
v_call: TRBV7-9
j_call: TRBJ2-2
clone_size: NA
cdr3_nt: TGTGCCAGCAGCCTCCGGGACAGGGTCGCTTGGGAGCTGTTTTTT
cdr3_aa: CASSLRDRVAWELFF

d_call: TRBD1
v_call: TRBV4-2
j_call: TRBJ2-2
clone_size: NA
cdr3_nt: TGTGCCAGCAGCCGAGGACAGGGGGCAAACACCGGGGAGCTGTTTTTT
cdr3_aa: CASSRGQGANTGELFF

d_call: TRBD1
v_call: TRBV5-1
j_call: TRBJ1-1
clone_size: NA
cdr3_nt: TGCGCCAGCAGCGAGGGACAGGGGAAGTCCTACACTGAAGCTTTCTTT
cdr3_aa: CASSEGQGKSYTEAFF

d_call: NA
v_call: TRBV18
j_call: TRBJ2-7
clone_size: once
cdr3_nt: TGTGCCAGCTCACTAGACAACTCCTACGAGCAGTACTTC
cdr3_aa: CASSLDNSYEQYF

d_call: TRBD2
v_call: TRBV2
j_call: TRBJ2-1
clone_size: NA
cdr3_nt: TGTGCCAGCGGGACTAGCGGTTACAATGAGCAGTTCTTC
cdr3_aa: CASGTSGYNEQFF

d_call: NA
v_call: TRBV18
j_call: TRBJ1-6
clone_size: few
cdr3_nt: TGTGCCAGCTCACCAGGGAGCTCCTATAATTCACCCCTCCACTTT
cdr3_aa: CASSPGSSYNSPLHF

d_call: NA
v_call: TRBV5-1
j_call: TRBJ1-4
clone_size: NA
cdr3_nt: TGCGCCAGCAGCTTGGGGACAAGCTTGACTGAAAAACTGTTTTTT
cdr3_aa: CASSLGTSLTEKLFF

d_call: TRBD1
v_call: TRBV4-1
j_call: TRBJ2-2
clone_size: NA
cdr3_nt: TGCGCCAGCAGCCAAGCAGGGGGCCAGGACACCGGGGAGCTGTTTTTT
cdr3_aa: CASSQAGGQDTGELFF

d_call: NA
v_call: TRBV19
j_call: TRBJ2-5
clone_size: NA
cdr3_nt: TGTGCCAGTAGCCATCCGGGACTCACTCGAGGAGAGACCCAGTACTTC
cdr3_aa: CASSHPGLTRGETQYF

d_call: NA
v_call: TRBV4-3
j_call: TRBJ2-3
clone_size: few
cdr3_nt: TGCGCCAGCAGCCAAGGGTTATTAGTTGAGCAGTATTTT
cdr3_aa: CASSQGLLVEQYF

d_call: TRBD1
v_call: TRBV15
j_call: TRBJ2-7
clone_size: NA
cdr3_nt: TGTGCCACCAGCAGATCCGGGACAGGGGCCGAGCAGTACTTC
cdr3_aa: CATSRSGTGAEQYF

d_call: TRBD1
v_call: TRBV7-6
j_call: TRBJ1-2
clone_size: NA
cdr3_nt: TGTGCCAGCAGCGAAAACGAGGGGGCCTATGGCTACACCTTC
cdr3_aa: CASSENEGAYGYTF